This T cell receptor (beta chain) is drawn from a study of shared clonotypes between healthy human individuals. Study conclusions and caveats: A few donors held 4.5% to 5% of naive CD4 clonotypes in common. Rarefaction gave evidence that sorted-subset sequencing remained incomplete despite large depth.

Over several immunoSEQ plates, each subset's genomic DNA was distributed in even portions. Generated by immunoSEQ multiplex PCR, the TCRdb table keeps only in-frame clones and is missing some. The table includes about 1.5 million clones, 96% detected once. The CDR3 is 14 residues long. CDR1 and CDR2 from the germline V gene are MDHEN and SYDVKM. With 6 bases removed from V and 5 bases from J, the gap between germline ends came to 17 bases. The CD4+ fraction was divided into a CD45RA+ naive subset and a CD45RA-negative memory subset. As concerns this clone: Its specificity is unknown.

V gene TRBV28 combines with J gene TRBJ2-7, with D hard to call. The specimen was naive CD4+ T cells sorted from blood. Subset denoted: CD45RA+ positively selected. This TCR was recovered from a man aged 30-40 years in good health. The CDR3 is CASSNPTQVDEQYF. DNA for the CDR3: TGTGCCAGCAGCAACCCGACGCAGGTCGACGAGCAGTACTTC.